This T cell receptor (beta chain) was retrieved from a study of Ad26.COV2.S vaccination and SARS-CoV-2 variants. Overall study findings and caveats: Placebo recipients showed lower spike-specific TCR breadth than vaccinees. People who got the vaccine or the placebo had similar non-spike TCR breadth. Quantification of TCR breadth and depth may have yielded underestimates of total T cell responses.

Profiling relied on immunoSEQ multiplex PCR, and the TCRdb table lists in-frame clones only, not all of them. This sample yields over 85,000 clones, of which 82% are seen a single time; more than 15% belongs to the top ten. Remarks on this clone: Its antigen is still unknown.

Trimming shortened V by 2 bases and J by 4 bases, and 8 bases separated the two germline ends. This CDR3 region has 13 residues. Germline V CDR1 and CDR2: MNHEY, SVGEGT. The sample here was peripheral blood, taken after recovery from COVID-19. This chain links TRBV6-2 or TRBV6-3 with TRBJ1-1; D ambiguous. The source of this sequence is a human donor who had recovered from COVID-19. CDR3 bases: TGTGCCAGCAGTTACGGGAGTCTCACTGAAGCTTTCTTT. Protein product: CASSYGSLTEAFF.